In this sample, the clone carrying this T cell receptor (beta chain) turned up once. This specimen comes from a study of cytomegalovirus exposure and HLA in healthy donors. The study ran its PCR with 60 Vbeta and 13 Jbeta primers. Sequencing used immunoSEQ multiplex PCR; TCRdb keeps in-frame clones, though not all of them. The table lists roughly 120,000 clones, 80% to 90% of them singletons. Losses at the gene ends were 5 bases for V and 3 bases for J; bases not matched to a gene: 1. The germline V gene has CDR1 LGHNT and CDR2 FRNRAP. The CDR3 length is 12 residues. The chain carries TRBV12-5 and TRBJ2-7, with TRBD1 identical over 7 bases. The TCR sequence derives from a male donor in good health and CMV-seropositive. Sequencing was performed on PBMCs. CDR3 in DNA: TGTGCTAGTGGTCGGGACAGCTACGAGCAGTACTTC. Protein product: CASGRDSYEQYF.